This T cell receptor beta chain was identified during a study of cytomegalovirus exposure and HLA in healthy donors. Trimming shortened V by 4 bases and J by 2 bases, and 15 bases separated the two germline ends. The V gene's germline CDR1 is MGHRA and CDR2 YSYEKL. This CDR3 region has 15 residues. Only a few counts were recorded for this clone. Its antigen remains unidentified. Study observations and caveats: As a later analysis showed, a missense DCLRE1C variant was linked to trimming of TCR beta V- and J-genes. CMV serostatus was the only recorded immune exposure for donors. In an earlier analysis, most TCR beta V segments were productive about 87% or about 30% of the time. Later on, analysis showed that most CMV-associated TCR beta chains appeared to be HLA-restricted.

The PCR had 60 Vbeta and 13 Jbeta primers. Repertoires were generated with immunoSEQ multiplex PCR, while TCRdb's copy carries only in-frame clones and drops some. Of approximately 90,000 clones listed, approximately 7.6% are singletons. Sequenced: PBMCs. The sequence came from a man aged 50-59 years in good health and CMV-seronegative. The chain joins TRBV4-1 to TRBJ2-7, with D possibly matching TRBD2 (5 bases). CDR3 nucleotides: TGCGCCAGCAGCCTCGAGGCCGGGGAAGCCTACGAGCAGTACTTC. Translated, it gives CASSLEAGEAYEQYF.